One sample yielded the 10 T cell receptor beta chains listed below, sequenced in a study of chemoradiotherapy in HPV16-positive cancers (dated by TCRdb to between 2021 and 2023). Library generation was performed with the immunoSEQ multiplex PCR assay. TCRdb carries this immuneACCESS record with in-frame sequences only. Its versions omit some clonotypes, under half of them owing to an unresolved V gene in the studies checked, with the rest unexplained. The sample table holds tens of thousands of clones, of which around four fifths were seen once. The ten largest clones capture about 6% of the sample. Sequenced material: blood, taken from a patient who underwent chemoradiotherapy. These receptors were taken from a human donor with HPV-associated anogenital cancer.

The rearrangement joins TRBV5-6 to TRBJ2-2; possible D gene TRBD2, 7 bases. The CDR3 is 15 amino acids. The germline CDR1 and CDR2 sequences are SGHDT and YYEEEE. V was trimmed by 3 bases and J by 4 bases, leaving 13 bases between them. This CDR3 reads CASSWGGRGTGELFF. The CDR3 DNA reads as TGTGCCAGCAGCTGGGGGGGGCGCGGCACCGGGGAGCTGTTTTTT.

This chain connects TRBV7-9 to TRBJ1-4, with a tentative D call TRBD1 (6 bases). The CDR3 extends over 16 amino acids. Trimming took 7 bases from V and 6 from J, leaving 21 bases between them. CDR1 SEHNR and CDR2 FQNEAQ come from the germline V gene (reference sequence). The CDR3 DNA is TGTGCCAGCACCCTCGGCTCCGGGACACAACATGAAAAACTGTTTTTT. It encodes CASTLGSGTQHEKLFF.

This clone came up once. V and J are TRBV11-3 and TRBJ2-1; the match to TRBD1 covers 8 bases. V gave up 5 bases and J gave up 2 bases; unmatched junction bases: 5. Germline values: CDR1 SGHNT, CDR2 YENEEA. The CDR3 loop spans 15 amino acids. This CDR3 is CASSEGGQAYNEQFF. CDR3 nucleotide sequence: TGTGCCAGCAGCGAGGGGGGACAGGCCTACAATGAGCAGTTCTTC.

The rearrangement uses TRBV2 and TRBJ1-5; 8 positions agree with TRBD1. Germline assignment: CDR1 SNHLY and CDR2 FYNNEI. This CDR3 contains 16 residues. V was clipped by 8 bases and J by 5 bases; unmatched bases: 14. CDR3 amino acids: CASRTGTVRGDQPQHF. CDR3 nucleotides: TGTGCCAGCCGGACAGGGACGGTTCGAGGGGATCAGCCCCAGCATTTT.

This chain uses TRBV5-1 with TRBJ1-1, with D maybe TRBD1 (6 bases). In germline, CDR1 is SGHRS, CDR2 YFSETQ. The CDR3 contains 14 residues. Trimming removed 0 bases at V and 5 bases at J, with 11 bases between. CDR3 sequence (DNA): TGCGCCAGCAGCTTGGAGCAGGGGAGGACTGAAGCTTTCTTT. Amino acids: CASSLEQGRTEAFF.

The chain uses TRBV19 and TRBJ2-5; TRBD2 might be the D (6 bases). The closer fit of TRBJ2-7 to the DNA end suggests the J call may be wrong. CDR3 length: 18 amino acids. Per germline, CDR1 LNHDA and CDR2 SQIVND (reference sequence). This CDR3 is CASSKRADFPGPAYEQYF. The CDR3 nucleotides read TGTGCCAGTAGCAAGCGGGCAGACTTCCCGGGCCCCGCCTACGAGCAGTACTTC.

The chain uses TRBV6-1 and TRBJ1-2; D uncertain. Germline CDR1 and CDR2: MNHNS and SASEGT. This CDR3 is built from 16 residues. V gave up 2 bases and J gave up 4 bases, with 17 bases separating them. The CDR3 protein is CASSENDPTGPYGYTF. The CDR3 DNA is TGTGCCAGCAGTGAAAATGACCCAACCGGCCCCTATGGCTACACCTTC.

The J gene is TRBJ2-5, the V gene TRBV19, with 13 bases that match TRBD2. CDR1 and CDR2 from the germline V gene are LNHDA and SQIVND (reference sequence). J gave up 3 bases and V 6 bases, and 4 bases lay outside the gene matches. The CDR3 runs 15 residues. The CDR3 sequence is CASRKLAGGEETQYF. DNA for the CDR3: TGTGCCAGTAGGAAACTAGCGGGGGGGGAAGAGACCCAGTACTTC.

The J gene is TRBJ1-5, the V gene TRBV2; 8 bases are shared with TRBD1. The CDR3 has 17 amino acids. The V gene end was trimmed by 0 bases and the J gene end by 6 bases; junction bases not matched to a gene: 10. In germline, CDR1 is SNHLY, CDR2 FYNNEI. The CDR3 spells CASSEAPFGQGGQPQHF. The CDR3 coding sequence is TGTGCCAGCAGTGAAGCTCCGTTTGGACAGGGTGGTCAGCCCCAGCATTTT.

The chain has TRBV25-1 and TRBJ2-5; 8 bases map to TRBD1. Looked up from germline, CDR1 is MGHDK and CDR2 is SYGVNS. The CDR3 runs 17 residues. The J segment lost 2 bases and the V segment lost 8 bases, leaving 16 bases of the junction unmatched. The CDR3: CASGLGGQVGGQETQYF. CDR3 bases: TGTGCCAGCGGCCTTGGGGGACAGGTAGGGGGTCAAGAGACCCAGTACTTC.